The 31 T cell receptor beta chains given below trace back to one sample, sequenced in a study of blood T cell repertoires in COVID-19. Measured with immunoSEQ multiplex PCR; TCRdb has only the in-frame clones, and not every one. The sample consists of tens of thousands of clones, 87% of them appearing once. Material for sequencing was peripheral blood. These receptors were collected from a woman older than 75 with active COVID-19.

The rearrangement joins TRBV6-2 or TRBV6-3 to TRBJ1-1; 7 bases align to TRBD1. With 0 bases clipped from V and 1 base from J, the junction kept 2 bases outside the gene matches. Germline V gives CDR1 MNHEY, CDR2 SVGEGT. There are 15 residues in the CDR3. The CDR3 loop reads CASSYSRTGNTEAFF. Here the CDR3 DNA reads TGTGCCAGCAGTTACTCGAGGACAGGGAACACTGAAGCTTTCTTT.

In its sample, this clone is medium-sized. The chain combines TRBV6-2 or TRBV6-3 with TRBJ1-2, with a weak D call TRBD1 (6 bases). CDR1 and CDR2 from the germline V gene are MNHEY and SVGEGT. V gave up 6 bases and J gave up 8 bases, with 19 bases separating them. CDR3 length: 14 amino acids. Written as DNA, the CDR3 is TGTGCCAGCAGCATAATGAGGACAGATAGCGGCTACACCTTC. It encodes CASSIMRTDSGYTF.

The rearrangement links TRBV3-1 (or the pseudogene TRBV3-2) to TRBJ1-1, with TRBD1 as a possible D gene (5 bases). This CDR3 is 16 amino acids long. V dropped 1 base and J dropped 1 base, with 13 bases sitting between them. Germline CDR1 and CDR2: LGHDT and YNNKEL (reference sequence). The CDR3 DNA reads TGTGCCAGCAGCCAAGTCGTGACAGCCTCGAACACTGAAGCTTTCTTT. Translation gives CASSQVVTASNTEAFF.

The chain has TRBV3-1 (or the pseudogene TRBV3-2) and TRBJ1-1, with a weak D call TRBD1 (5 bases). The germline CDR1 and CDR2 sequences are LGHDT and YNNKEL (reference sequence). This CDR3 comprises 13 residues. Trimming cost V 2 bases and J 7 bases, with 11 bases left between them. CDR3 loop: CASSQLGGGEAFF. The CDR3 DNA follows: TGTGCCAGCAGCCAATTGGGGGGGGGTGAAGCTTTCTTT.

The chain combines TRBV15 with TRBJ1-2; D is possibly TRBD1 (5 bases). Germline values: CDR1 LNHNV, CDR2 YYDKDF (reference sequence). The CDR3 contains 13 residues. The germline V and J ends were trimmed by 8 bases and 3 bases, with 13 bases remaining between them. The CDR3 loop reads CATSPRVDYGYTF. The CDR3 DNA sequence: TGTGCCACCTCACCCAGGGTCGACTATGGCTACACCTTC.

This chain's CDR3 is CASSLWASNEQFF. The DNA for the CDR3 is TGTGCCAGCAGCTTGTGGGCAAGCAATGAGCAGTTCTTC. The chain combines TRBV5-6 with TRBJ2-1, with D unresolved. Germline V gives CDR1 SGHDT, CDR2 YYEEEE. V lost 1 base and J lost 6, with 8 bases in between. The CDR3 is made up of 13 amino acids.

This chain joins TRBV5-1 and TRBJ2-7; the match to TRBD1 covers 8 bases. In germline, CDR1 is SGHRS, CDR2 YFSETQ. V gave up 2 bases and J gave up 0 bases; unmatched junction bases: 1. CDR3 length: 14 amino acids. The DNA for the CDR3 is TGCGCCAGCAGCTTCCAGGGGGCCTCCTACGAGCAGTACTTC. It specifies CASSFQGASYEQYF.

This chain uses TRBV4-3 with TRBJ1-4; 7 bases match TRBD1. Per germline, CDR1 LGHNA and CDR2 YSLEER. The V segment lost 3 bases and the J segment 8 bases; nucleotides outside the gene matches: 3. This CDR3 region has 13 residues. As DNA, the CDR3 is TGCGCCAGCAGCCATCGGACAGGAGAAAAACTGTTTTTT. Amino acids: CASSHRTGEKLFF.

This clone was seen just once. The rearrangement uses TRBV3-1 (or the pseudogene TRBV3-2) and TRBJ2-3; 9 bases align to TRBD2. Losses at the gene ends were 0 bases for V and 6 bases for J; bases not matched to a gene: 4. This CDR3 comprises 15 residues. The germline CDR1 and CDR2 sequences are LGHDT and YNNKEL (reference sequence). This CDR3 reads CASSQDTSGWDTQYF. As DNA, the CDR3 is TGTGCCAGCAGCCAAGATACTAGCGGGTGGGATACGCAGTATTTT.

This clone was detected only a few times. The chain joins TRBV24-1 to TRBJ2-1; the match to TRBD2 covers 11 bases. The CDR3 spans 15 residues. Germline assignment: CDR1 KGHDR and CDR2 SFDVKD. Trimming took 5 bases from V and 8 from J; bases not matched to a gene: 7. CDR3 protein: CATSGTGLAVDEQFF. The CDR3 region has the DNA TGTGCCACCAGTGGAACGGGACTAGCGGTCGATGAGCAGTTCTTC.

The J gene is TRBJ1-1, the V gene TRBV19; D uncertain. This CDR3 contains 13 residues. V lost 4 bases and J lost 2, with 8 bases in between. In germline, CDR1 is LNHDA, CDR2 SQIVND (reference sequence). This CDR3 is CASSKTVNTEAFF. DNA of the CDR3: TGTGCCAGTAGTAAAACAGTAAACACTGAAGCTTTCTTT.

Only a few counts were recorded for this clone. The junction differs from germline at one of its ends, possibly a read error. This chain uses TRBV2 with TRBJ1-2, with D possibly matching TRBD1 (5 bases). CDR1 is SNHLY, CDR2 FYNNEI, per germline. This CDR3 region has 15 residues. The CDR3 loop is CASSERWGGNDGYTF. CDR3 coding DNA: TGTGCCAGCAGTGAGAGATGGGGGGGTAACGATGGCTACACCTTC.

The rearrangement links TRBV12-3 or TRBV12-4 to TRBJ2-7; D gene ambiguous. The CDR3 length is 12 residues. The V and J ends lost 6 bases and 6 bases respectively, with 12 bases between them. CDR3: CASSPLPSEQYF. Here the CDR3 DNA reads TGTGCCAGCAGCCCCCTCCCGTCCGAGCAGTACTTC.

The rearrangement joins TRBV7-9 to TRBJ1-4; D is perhaps TRBD1 (6 bases). The CDR3 length is 15 residues. Trimming took 2 bases from V and 0 from J, leaving 7 bases between them. CDR1 is SEHNR, CDR2 FQNEAQ, per germline (reference sequence). CDR3 sequence (DNA): TGTGCCAGCAGCTTAACAGGGCCAACTAATGAAAAACTGTTTTTT. This translates into CASSLTGPTNEKLFF.

This clone turned up a few times. The chain is built from TRBV11-2 and TRBJ1-2, with 7 bases that match TRBD1. V lost 8 bases, J lost 8 bases, and 11 bases stayed unmatched. Germline V CDR1 and CDR2: SGHAT, FQNNGV. CDR3 length: 13 amino acids. CDR3 loop: CASLPRGGGGYTF. The DNA for the CDR3 is TGTGCCAGCCTACCACGAGGGGGCGGCGGCTACACCTTC.

The chain uses TRBV20-1 and TRBJ2-5, with 7 nucleotides matching TRBD2. Germline trimming cut 7 bases from V and 5 bases from J; bases unmatched to any gene: 1. The CDR3 is made up of 10 amino acids. Germline V gives CDR1 DFQATT, CDR2 SNEGSKA (reference sequence). The CDR3 here is CSVGGETQYF. The CDR3 DNA reads TGCAGTGTCGGGGGGGAGACCCAGTACTTC.

The chain recombines TRBV5-1 with TRBJ2-2, with D unclear. The CDR3 has 16 amino acids. Germline lookup yields CDR1 SGHRS and CDR2 YFSETQ. The V end lost 1 base, the J end lost 1 base, and 11 bases lay between the germline ends. The CDR3 nucleotides read TGCGCCAGCAGCTTGAACGTGGGCCAGAACACCGGGGAGCTGTTTTTT. Translated: CASSLNVGQNTGELFF.

The sample holds a few counts of this clone. The V gene is TRBV29-1, the J gene TRBJ2-5; 7 nucleotides agree with TRBD1. This CDR3 is built from 12 residues. The ends lost 6 bases at V and 5 bases at J; junction bases unmatched: 6. Germline assignment: CDR1 SQVTM and CDR2 ANQGSEA. The CDR3: CSVGQGVETQYF. CDR3 in DNA: TGCAGCGTGGGCCAGGGGGTGGAGACCCAGTACTTC. The full variable domain, with the rest looked up from reference TRBV29-1 and TRBJ2-5, is SAVISQKPSRDICQRGTSLTIQCQVDSQVTMMFWYRQQPGQSLTLIATANQGSEATYESGFVIDKFPISRPNLTFSTLTVSNMSPEDSSIYLCSVGQGVETQYFGPGTRLLVL.

CDR3 DNA sequence: TGTGCCACCAGCAGAGACGGGGGGCCGAGTGAAAAACTGTTTTTT. Translated: CATSRDGGPSEKLFF. The chain is built from TRBV15 and TRBJ1-4; D is possibly TRBD1 (6 bases). The CDR3 has 15 amino acids. Trimming took off 0 bases at V and 7 bases at J, with 12 bases between the two ends. The germline V gene has CDR1 LNHNV and CDR2 YYDKDF (reference sequence).

The chain combines TRBV6-1 with TRBJ1-1, with 8 bases aligning to TRBD1. The CDR3 loop spans 13 amino acids. The trim removed 6 bases at V and 1 base at J, leaving 1 base unmatched. Per germline, CDR1 MNHNS and CDR2 SASEGT. As DNA, the CDR3 is TGTGCCAGCAGGGACAGGGAGAACACTGAAGCTTTCTTT. As protein: CASRDRENTEAFF.

This chain uses TRBV6-6 with TRBJ1-1; TRBD1 matches 7 bases. The germline gives CDR1 MNHNY, CDR2 SVGAGI (reference sequence). V shed 6 bases and J 2 bases; nucleotides not matched to a gene: 9. This CDR3 region has 15 residues. DNA of the CDR3: TGTGCCAGCAGGGAGACCCGGGACAGCAACACTGAAGCTTTCTTT. It codes for CASRETRDSNTEAFF.

This chain links TRBV6-1 with TRBJ2-7; D is possibly TRBD1 (5 bases). The CDR3 is 13 amino acids. Germline lookup yields CDR1 MNHNS and CDR2 SASEGT. V was trimmed by 1 base and J by 3 bases, leaving 7 bases between them. The CDR3 region has the DNA TGTGCCAGCAGTGAAGAAAGGGGCTACGAGCAGTACTTC. The encoded protein is CASSEERGYEQYF.

This chain joins TRBV7-3 and TRBJ1-5; D gene unclear. V was clipped by 1 base and J by 7 bases, with 8 bases between them. The germline V gene has CDR1 SGHTA and CDR2 FQGTGA. There are 13 residues in the CDR3. This chain's CDR3 is CASSLSAGQPQHF. The CDR3, as DNA: TGTGCCAGCAGCTTAAGTGCCGGGCAGCCCCAGCATTTT.

This sequence joins TRBV7-9 and TRBJ2-7; 11 bases line up with TRBD1. Germline V gives CDR1 SEHNR, CDR2 FQNEAQ (reference sequence). CDR3 size: 16 residues. V lost 1 base and J lost 5; bases outside the gene matches: 7. The CDR3 DNA sequence: TGTGCCAGCAGCTTAGTACTTAGGGGACAGGGGGACGAGCAGTACTTC. Its protein is CASSLVLRGQGDEQYF.

The chain has TRBV24-1 and TRBJ2-2, with 12 bases matching TRBD1. The V and J ends lost 4 bases and 4 bases, in that order; junction bases with no gene match: 12. Germline V CDR1 and CDR2: KGHDR, SFDVKD. This CDR3 is 19 amino acids long. CDR3 in DNA: TGTGCCACCAGTGACCGGGACAGGGGGCTGAGGCGTTCCACCGGGGAGCTGTTTTTT. This encodes CATSDRDRGLRRSTGELFF.

CDR3 DNA: TGTGCCACCAGCAGAGATCTGGGGGGAGATTCACCCCTCCACTTT. Translation gives CATSRDLGGDSPLHF. V is TRBV15 and J is TRBJ1-6, with TRBD1 as a possible D gene (5 bases). The CDR3 consists of 15 residues. The germline V and J ends were trimmed by 0 bases and 8 bases, with 11 bases remaining between them. Germline lookup yields CDR1 LNHNV and CDR2 YYDKDF (reference sequence).

This clone was observed a single time. V usage is TRBV10-1 and J usage is TRBJ2-1; TRBD2 aligns across 9 bases. V was pared by 2 bases and J by 2 bases, with 10 bases of the junction left unmatched. The germline V gene encodes CDR1 WNHNN and CDR2 SYGVQD (reference sequence). The CDR3 totals 18 residues. CDR3 in amino acids: CASSEVGRGGVPYNEQFF. CDR3 nucleotides: TGCGCCAGCAGTGAGGTGGGGCGGGGGGGTGTACCCTACAATGAGCAGTTCTTC.

The V gene is TRBV4-3, the J gene TRBJ2-7, with 11 bases lining up with TRBD2. This CDR3 spans 15 amino acids. V lost 3 bases and J lost 4; bases outside the gene matches: 5. Germline V gene sequence: CDR1 LGHNA, CDR2 YSLEER. This CDR3 reads CASSHLAGGNYEQYF. DNA for the CDR3: TGCGCCAGCAGCCATCTAGCGGGGGGCAATTACGAGCAGTACTTC.

This chain uses TRBV11-2 with TRBJ2-2, with 12 bases fitting TRBD2. Germline V gene sequence: CDR1 SGHAT, CDR2 FQNNGV. The length of the CDR3 is 15 residues. Trimming at V came to 5 bases and at J to 5 bases, leaving 3 bases not matched to a gene. DNA of the CDR3: TGTGCCAGCAGCCCCGGGACTAGCGGGACCGGGGAGCTGTTTTTT. Translation: CASSPGTSGTGELFF.

This clone was found once. The J gene is TRBJ1-4, the V gene TRBV3-1 (or the pseudogene TRBV3-2), with 7 bases matching TRBD1. Germline CDR1 and CDR2: LGHDT and YNNKEL (reference sequence). The CDR3 is made up of 16 amino acids. V dropped 0 bases and J dropped 7; count of bases not matched to a gene: 8. This CDR3 reads CASSQDVSGGGEKLFF. The DNA for the CDR3 is TGTGCCAGCAGCCAAGATGTTTCAGGGGGAGGTGAAAAACTGTTTTTT.

This chain links TRBV5-1 with TRBJ2-7; D not resolved. Germline CDR1 and CDR2: SGHRS and YFSETQ. Trimming removed 0 bases from V and 5 bases from J, with 9 bases in between. CDR3 length equals 13 residues. The CDR3 region is CASSLVSVDEQYF. CDR3 coding DNA: TGCGCCAGCAGCTTGGTTTCGGTCGACGAGCAGTACTTC.